Following are 14 T cell receptor beta chains from one sample sequenced in a study of CD8+ T cells in alopecia areata. Noted treatment: oral pan-JAK inhibitor, 5-10 mg twice daily. In each case, RNA was isolated and then reverse transcribed into cDNA as the sequencing template. Sequencing used immunoSEQ multiplex PCR; TCRdb keeps in-frame clones, though not all of them. Of 150,000 to 200,000 clones listed, more than 55% were seen once; the top ten hold 3% to 4%. The material was CD4+ T cells sorted from blood, obtained at week 4, from a patient treated with tofacitinib. These TCRs come from a human donor with alopecia areata.

This clone came up a few times. V and J are TRBV14 and TRBJ1-1; D not resolved. The V gene's germline CDR1 is SGHDN and CDR2 FVKESK. Trimming took off 4 bases at V and 7 bases at J, with 13 bases between the two ends. The CDR3 consists of 13 residues. The CDR3 is CASSPRWRREAFF. In DNA form, the CDR3 reads TGTGCCAGCAGCCCCCGTTGGCGGCGTGAAGCTTTCTTT.

This chain joins TRBV23-1 and TRBJ2-5; TRBD1 is a possible D gene (5 bases). TRBV23-1 is treated as an ORF (open reading frame) with a function not yet certain. CDR3 length: 13 amino acids. V shed 4 bases and J shed 1 base, with 7 bases lying between them. CDR3 sequence (DNA): TGCGCCAGCAGTCGACAGCCCCAAGAGACCCAGTACTTC. It codes for CASSRQPQETQYF.

CDR3 nucleotides: TGTGCCAGCAGCTTGGGACAGGGGAATTCACCCCTCCACTTT. This gives the protein CASSLGQGNSPLHF. The V and J genes are TRBV5-6 and TRBJ1-6, with TRBD1 matching 8 bases. Germline lookup yields CDR1 SGHDT and CDR2 YYEEEE. J lost 7 bases, V lost 0 bases, and 0 bases had no gene match. This CDR3 region has 14 residues.

V gene TRBV7-2 combines with J gene TRBJ2-3; either TRBD1 or TRBD2 may supply D (5 bases each). Trimming took off 7 bases at V and 1 base at J, with 15 bases between the two ends. This CDR3 region has 15 residues. Germline V gives CDR1 SGHTA, CDR2 FQGNSA. Here the CDR3 DNA reads TGTGCCAGCACCCCTGAGGGGCGAGGCACAGATACGCAGTATTTT. This translates into CASTPEGRGTDTQYF.

V is TRBV7-8 and J is TRBJ1-5; D possibly corresponds to TRBD1 (5 bases). This CDR3 has 14 amino acids. V lost 5 bases and J lost 6, with 14 bases in between. CDR1 is SGHVS, CDR2 FQNEAQ, per germline. This CDR3 is CASSLLWGSQPQHF. The CDR3 nucleotides are TGTGCCAGCAGCCTGTTGTGGGGGAGTCAGCCCCAGCATTTT.

V is TRBV6-1 and J is TRBJ1-6; 10 nucleotides agree with TRBD1. With V trimmed by 2 bases and J by 11 bases, 6 bases remained unmatched. This CDR3 contains 15 residues. CDR1 is MNHNS and CDR2 is SASEGT in the germline V gene. CDR3 in DNA: TGTGCCAGCAGTGAACGTGACAGGGGGCGAACACCCCTCCACTTT. As protein: CASSERDRGRTPLHF.

V usage is TRBV2 and J usage is TRBJ1-1, with unresolved D. Trimming pared 8 bases from V and 6 bases from J, leaving 13 bases between. Germline loops: CDR1 SNHLY, CDR2 FYNNEI. This CDR3 comprises 12 residues. This CDR3 is CASDRGTPEAFF. The DNA of the CDR3 is TGTGCCAGCGATCGGGGAACACCTGAAGCTTTCTTT.

In DNA, the CDR3 is TGTGCTAGTGGTTTGGAGGGAAGGGGTGAGCAGTTCTTC. Translated, it gives CASGLEGRGEQFF. This chain links TRBV12-5 with TRBJ2-1; perhaps TRBD1 as D (5 bases). Trimming left V 1 base short and J 9 bases short, with 10 bases between. Germline V gives CDR1 LGHNT, CDR2 FRNRAP. There are 13 residues in the CDR3. Full variable domain (remainder filled in from reference TRBV12-5 and TRBJ2-1): DARVTQTPRHKVTEMGQEVTMRCQPILGHNTVFWYRQTMMQGLELLAYFRNRAPLDDSGMPKDRFSAEMPDATLATLKIQPSEPRDSAVYFCASGLEGRGEQFFGPGTRLTVL.

To note about this clone: Additional DNA sequences in this sample encode the identical CDR3. The chain is built from TRBV5-6 and TRBJ2-5; 9 bases are shared with TRBD2. V dropped 1 base and J dropped 5; count of bases not matched to a gene: 3. This CDR3 spans 14 amino acids. Per germline, CDR1 SGHDT and CDR2 YYEEEE. CDR3 sequence reads: CASSLLAGLETQYF. The CDR3 nucleotides read TGTGCCAGCAGCTTGCTAGCGGGGTTGGAGACCCAGTACTTC.

V is TRBV4-3 and J is TRBJ1-1, with D uncertain. V lost 5 bases and J 4 bases, leaving 20 bases between the germline ends. CDR3 size: 16 residues. Germline V gene data show CDR1 as LGHNA and CDR2 as YSLEER. The CDR3 region is CASSASPVGATTEAFF. DNA for the CDR3: TGCGCCAGCAGCGCATCCCCTGTAGGCGCAACCACTGAAGCTTTCTTT.

Only a few counts were recorded for this clone. For the CDR3, the DNA is TGTGCCTGGAGTAAGGTGGGGGGCGGAGAGACCCAGTACTTC. Translating gives CAWSKVGGGETQYF. The V gene is TRBV30, the J gene TRBJ2-5, with D perhaps assigned TRBD1 or TRBD2 (6 bases each). Germline CDR1 GTSNPN, CDR2 SVGIG (reference sequence). Trimming removed 2 bases at V and 4 bases at J, with 14 bases between. CDR3 length: 14 residues.

V gene TRBV4-1 combines with J gene TRBJ2-5, with D possibly matching TRBD1 (5 bases). The germline V gene has CDR1 MGHRA and CDR2 YSYEKL. The V end was cut by 4 bases, the J end by 5 bases, with 17 bases between. This CDR3 spans 15 amino acids. The CDR3 loop reads CASSPIGRGAETQYF. The DNA for the CDR3 is TGCGCCAGCAGCCCAATCGGTAGGGGCGCGGAGACCCAGTACTTC.

The chain links TRBV6-1 to TRBJ1-3; no firm D call. V lost 6 bases and J 0 bases, leaving 12 bases between the germline ends. Germline loops: CDR1 MNHNS, CDR2 SASEGT. This CDR3 has 15 residues. The CDR3 DNA sequence: TGTGCCAGCAGGCCACGGGATTACTCTGGAAACACCATATATTTT. Residues: CASRPRDYSGNTIYF.

The CDR3 reads CSVESRGARYGYTF. The CDR3 DNA reads as TGCAGCGTTGAATCCCGGGGAGCCCGGTATGGCTACACCTTC. The chain links TRBV29-1 to TRBJ1-2; D unclear. Per the germline V gene, CDR1 is SQVTM and CDR2 is ANQGSEA. This CDR3 has 14 amino acids. Trimming removed 2 bases at V and 5 bases at J, with 15 bases between. Complete variable domain (other parts from reference TRBV29-1 and TRBJ1-2): SAVISQKPSRDICQRGTSLTIQCQVDSQVTMMFWYRQQPGQSLTLIATANQGSEATYESGFVIDKFPISRPNLTFSTLTVSNMSPEDSSIYLCSVESRGARYGYTFGSGTRLTVV.